These 17 T cell receptor beta chains share one sample of origin, sequenced in a study of shared clonotypes between healthy human individuals. The protocol was immunoSEQ multiplex PCR, while the TCRdb copy is restricted to in-frame clones and leaves out a portion. The table records some 240,000 clones, about 69% of them present only once. Sample: memory CD4+ T cells sorted from blood. Subset denoted: CD45RA-negative fraction. These receptors were collected from a man aged 25-45 years in good health.

The chain links TRBV7-2 to TRBJ2-7, with 9 bases that match TRBD2. Germline trimming cut 5 bases from V and 3 bases from J; bases unmatched to any gene: 11. The CDR3 loop spans 16 amino acids. Germline CDR1 SGHTA, CDR2 FQGNSA. The CDR3 DNA reads as TGTGCCAGCAGCCCACCGCGGGCGGGAGGGGACTACGAGCAGTACTTC. Translation gives CASSPPRAGGDYEQYF. Combining the CDR3 with reference TRBV7-2 and TRBJ2-7 gives the whole variable domain GAGVSQSPSNKVTEKGKDVELRCDPISGHTALYWYRQSLGQGLEFLIYFQGNSAPDKSGLPSDRFSAERTGGSVSTLTIQRTQQEDSAVYLCASSPPRAGGDYEQYFGPGTRLTVT.

The CDR3 region is CASRKGGTGLNQPQHF. The CDR3 nucleotides are TGTGCCAGCCGAAAAGGAGGGACAGGGCTCAATCAGCCCCAGCATTTT. This chain uses TRBV2 with TRBJ1-5; 9 nucleotides line up with TRBD1. V was pared by 8 bases and J by 3 bases, with 11 bases of the junction left unmatched. The CDR3 has 16 residues. Germline V gene lookup returns CDR1 SNHLY and CDR2 FYNNEI.

This clone was seen a few times. The chain carries TRBV7-6 and TRBJ2-1; weak D call: TRBD2 (6 bases). The V end lost 1 base, the J end lost 4 bases, and 8 bases lay between the germline ends. The CDR3 is 14 amino acids. CDR1 SGHVS and CDR2 FNYEAQ come from the germline V gene. DNA of the CDR3: TGTGCCAGCAGCTTAGACGGGGGATACAATGAGCAGTTCTTC. Its protein is CASSLDGGYNEQFF. The full variable domain, its missing parts supplied by reference TRBV7-6 and TRBJ2-1, is GAGVSQSPRYKVTKRGQDVALRCDPISGHVSLYWYRQALGQGPEFLTYFNYEAQQDKSGLPNDRFSAERPEGSISTLTIQRTEQRDSAMYRCASSLDGGYNEQFFGPGTRLTVL.

About this clone itself: The identical CDR3 is also encoded by other nucleotide sequences in the sample. The chain is built from TRBV7-2 and TRBJ2-2, with D unclear. Per the germline V gene, CDR1 is SGHTA and CDR2 is FQGNSA. Trimming took off 1 base at V and 4 bases at J, with 10 bases between the two ends. The CDR3 is 15 residues long. Here the CDR3 DNA reads TGTGCCAGCAGCTTAGTGGTTTCAGGCACCGGGGAGCTGTTTTTT. This sequence encodes CASSLVVSGTGELFF.

For this clone: Within the sample, other DNA sequences also encode this same CDR3. The chain links TRBV2 to TRBJ2-5; 8 bases match TRBD1. The germline gives CDR1 SNHLY, CDR2 FYNNEI. The J segment lost 2 bases and the V segment lost 9 bases, leaving 2 bases of the junction unmatched. The CDR3 sequence is 12 residues long. CDR3 residues: CASRQGQETQYF. CDR3 in DNA: TGTGCCAGTCGACAGGGGCAAGAGACCCAGTACTTC.

Comment on this clone: The sample carries other DNA sequences with the same CDR3. The V gene is TRBV7-2, the J gene TRBJ2-1, with TRBD2 matching over 10 bases. The CDR3 is made up of 15 amino acids. The germline CDR1 and CDR2 sequences are SGHTA and FQGNSA. V was pared by 5 bases and J by 4 bases, with 5 bases of the junction left unmatched. CDR3 coding DNA: TGTGCCAGCAGCCCACTAGCGGGATCTTACAATGAGCAGTTCTTC. Encoded protein: CASSPLAGSYNEQFF.

The genes are TRBV19 and TRBJ1-1; no definite D call. V was clipped by 2 bases and J by 3 bases, with 13 bases between them. Per germline, CDR1 LNHDA and CDR2 SQIVND (reference sequence). The CDR3 is 15 residues long. The CDR3 bases are TGTGCCAGTAGTATATTCGCGGGCATCGACACTGAAGCTTTCTTT. This sequence encodes CASSIFAGIDTEAFF.

The J gene is TRBJ2-7, the V gene TRBV5-1; the D gene could be TRBD1 or TRBD2 (6 bases each). Trimming took 4 bases from V and 0 from J, leaving 11 bases between them. The CDR3 is made up of 14 amino acids. Germline V lookup: CDR1 SGHRS, CDR2 YFSETQ. The chain's CDR3 is CASSPRGPSYEQYF. The DNA for the CDR3 is TGCGCCAGCAGCCCCCGGGGGCCCTCCTACGAGCAGTACTTC.

The chain recombines TRBV11-3 with TRBJ2-3, with unresolved D. V was pared by 8 bases and J by 6 bases, with 3 bases between. CDR1 and CDR2 from the germline V gene are SGHNT and YENEEA. CDR3 size: 9 residues. The CDR3 DNA follows: TGTGCCAGCCCCGATACGCAGTATTTT. Its translation: CASPDTQYF.

This chain uses TRBV18 with TRBJ2-5, with D unresolved. Germline lookup yields CDR1 KGHSH and CDR2 LQKENI. V was pared by 3 bases and J by 1 base, with 6 bases between. The CDR3 is 13 amino acids. The CDR3 is CASSPGLQETQYF. The CDR3 DNA sequence: TGTGCCAGCTCACCCGGTCTCCAAGAGACCCAGTACTTC.

With regard to this clone: One base away lies a much larger clone, so this may be a sequencing read error. This chain joins TRBV7-9 and TRBJ2-7, with 7 bases fitting TRBD2. V lost 0 bases and J lost 9; bases outside the gene matches: 5. The CDR3 contains 13 residues. Looked up from germline, CDR1 is SEHNR and CDR2 is FQNEAQ (reference sequence). CDR3 DNA: TGTGCCAGCAGCTTAGCAGGGGAGGGCGCGCAGTACTTC. Encoded protein: CASSLAGEGAQYF.

The CDR3 coding sequence is TGCGCCAGCAGCCCAATCATCTCGGACAGGGCTTTCACCGGGGAGCTGTTTTTT. Protein: CASSPIISDRAFTGELFF. The gene calls are TRBV5-1 and TRBJ2-2; 8 bases agree with TRBD1. The V and J ends lost 4 bases and 4 bases, in that order; junction bases with no gene match: 15. The CDR3 sequence is 18 residues long. Germline CDR1 and CDR2: SGHRS and YFSETQ.

The genes are TRBV2 and TRBJ2-1; D gene uncertain. The CDR3 totals 12 residues. Germline V gene sequence: CDR1 SNHLY, CDR2 FYNNEI. Trimming took 5 bases from V and 9 from J, leaving 11 bases between them. CDR3 sequence (DNA): TGTGCCAGCAGTTACACAACGGGTGAGCAGTTCTTC. Amino acid sequence: CASSYTTGEQFF.

For the CDR3, the DNA is TGTGCCAGCAGCTTAGTGTGGAACACTGAAGCTTTCTTT. This encodes CASSLVWNTEAFF. J is TRBJ1-1 and V is TRBV7-2, with D unresolved. CDR3 length: 13 amino acids. CDR1 SGHTA and CDR2 FQGNSA come from the germline V gene. V was clipped by 1 base and J by 1 base, with 4 bases between them.

This clone showed up just a few times. V is TRBV6-6 and J is TRBJ1-3; 7 bases are a match to TRBD1. CDR1 and CDR2 from the germline V gene are MNHNY and SVGAGI (reference sequence). V was clipped by 6 bases and J by 4 bases; unmatched bases: 6. CDR3 length: 14 amino acids. This CDR3 reads CASRTTGAGNTIYF. CDR3 bases: TGTGCCAGCAGGACAACAGGGGCGGGAAACACCATATATTTT.

This clone has only one observation. The J gene is TRBJ2-5, the V gene TRBV2; 10 nucleotides line up with TRBD1. The CDR3 sequence is 17 residues long. Germline CDR1 is SNHLY and CDR2 is FYNNEI. The ends lost 6 bases at V and 4 bases at J; junction bases unmatched: 14. CDR3 amino acids: CASRRDKSGQGRETQYF. The CDR3 DNA reads TGTGCCAGCAGGAGGGATAAATCGGGACAGGGGAGAGAGACCCAGTACTTC. Combining the CDR3 with reference TRBV2 and TRBJ2-5 gives the whole variable domain EPEVTQTPSHQVTQMGQEVILRCVPISNHLYFYWYRQILGQKVEFLVSFYNNEISEKSEIFDDQFSVERPDGSNFTLKIRSTKLEDSAMYFCASRRDKSGQGRETQYFGPGTRLLVL.

This rearrangement joins TRBV6-1 to TRBJ2-1; D might be TRBD1 or TRBD2, each matching 5 bases. V lost 4 bases to trimming and J lost 12 bases, with 16 bases between them. This CDR3 spans 13 amino acids. Germline loops: CDR1 MNHNS, CDR2 SASEGT. CDR3 DNA sequence: TGTGCCAGCAGTGGGGACGGACTCGGCGGGCAGTTCTTC. Its protein is CASSGDGLGGQFF.